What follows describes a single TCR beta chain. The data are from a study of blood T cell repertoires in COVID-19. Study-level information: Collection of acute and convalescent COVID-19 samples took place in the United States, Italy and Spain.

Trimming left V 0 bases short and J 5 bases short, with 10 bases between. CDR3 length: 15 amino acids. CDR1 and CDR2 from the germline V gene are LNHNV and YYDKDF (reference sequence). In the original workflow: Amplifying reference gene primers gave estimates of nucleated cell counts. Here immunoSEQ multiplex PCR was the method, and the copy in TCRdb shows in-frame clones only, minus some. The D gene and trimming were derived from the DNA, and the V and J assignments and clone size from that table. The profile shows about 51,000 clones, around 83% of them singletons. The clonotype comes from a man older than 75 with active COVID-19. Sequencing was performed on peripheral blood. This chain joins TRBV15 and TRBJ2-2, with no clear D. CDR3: CATSRDLSRTGELFF. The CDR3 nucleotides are TGTGCCACCAGCAGAGATCTGAGTCGAACCGGGGAGCTGTTTTTT.